Listed below are T cell receptor beta chains from one sample, sequenced in a study of cytomegalovirus exposure and HLA in healthy donors. Method: immunoSEQ multiplex PCR; TCRdb's copy keeps in-frame clones and lacks some. This sample carries about 190,000 clones, around 78% of them seen once, and the ten largest clones take around 14%. The sample consisted of PBMCs. The receptors were sampled from a woman in her twenties or thirties in good health and CMV-seropositive. CDR3s include the opening cysteine and the closing phenylalanine or tryptophan. The D gene is left open where the match is weak. The size entry is marked missing in some rows and otherwise reads once, few, many or a size class.

V	size	J	D	CDR3	DNA
TRBV30	.	TRBJ1-1	TRBD1	CAWSVPDRGRTEAFF	TGTGCCTGGAGTGTGCCGGACAGGGGGCGGACTGAAGCTTTCTTT
TRBV6-5	once	TRBJ1-1	TRBD1	CATTGVNTEAFF	TGTGCCACTACAGGGGTGAACACTGAAGCTTTCTTT
TRBV27	.	TRBJ2-6	.	CASSTGIGGANVLTF	TGTGCCAGCAGTACAGGGATCGGTGGGGCCAACGTCCTGACTTTC
TRBV11-3	.	TRBJ2-1	.	CASSLALSSYNEQFF	TGTGCCAGCAGCTTAGCTCTTAGCTCCTACAATGAGCAGTTCTTC
TRBV7-2	.	TRBJ2-5	TRBD2	CASSIAGGQYF	TGTGCCAGTTCAATAGCGGGAGGGCAGTACTTC
TRBV10-1	.	TRBJ1-4	TRBD1	CASSEDRGLEKLFF	TGCGCCAGCAGTGAGGACAGGGGGCTTGAAAAACTGTTTTTT
TRBV27	.	TRBJ2-1	TRBD2	CASTTGTSGNNEQFF	TGTGCCAGCACAACCGGGACTAGCGGAAACAATGAGCAGTTCTTC
TRBV28	.	TRBJ2-7	.	CAAGRTYEQYF	TGTGCCGCCGGGAGAACCTACGAGCAGTACTTC
TRBV7-2	.	TRBJ2-7	TRBD2	CASSTAAGGDIYEQYF	TGTGCCAGCAGTACAGCGGCGGGGGGGGATATCTACGAGCAGTACTTC
TRBV27	.	TRBJ2-5	.	CASSLAGTLQETQYF	TGTGCCAGCAGTTTAGCGGGGACCCTCCAAGAGACCCAGTACTTC
TRBV7-9	.	TRBJ2-7	.	CASSLLNQGSGEQYF	TGTGCCAGCAGCTTACTCAACCAGGGGAGTGGCGAGCAGTACTTC